Given below is one T cell receptor beta chain in context. What antigen it recognizes has not been identified. It has no much larger one-base neighbor in the sample; base qualities were not kept. The entry originates in a study of blood T cell repertoires in COVID-19 (dated by TCRdb to 2020 to 2022). Regarding the research as a whole: Samples from collaborators originated in the United States, Italy and Spain and spanned both the acute and convalescent phases of COVID-19. Samples were obtained from the ongoing ImmuneRACE study (first 160 participants) and from roughly 1,300 subjects provided by 6 global collaborators. The repertoires were released in a freely available public database intended as a resource for research on the immune response to SARS-CoV-2. The prospective study material was composed of cDNA or gDNA derived from T cells, B-cell-depleted T cells, or PBMCs. Subjects who had been exposed to COVID-19, were actively infected with it, or had recovered from it provided the deeply sampled blood TCRbeta repertoires that made up the dataset. Sample metadata almost always included a de-identified subject ID, COVID-19 status, age in years and sex. Where HLA class I and class II types were available, the types were taken from metadata supplied by the sample provider, not from assay-based typing. Broad study findings and their caveats: Clinical and demographic metadata were provided uncurated, with the amount varying by source and participant.

In the prospective study, participants were roughly 18 to 95 years old, resided in fewer than 25 geographic areas of the United States, and were enrolled through a virtual design. Cohort assignment in the prospective study relied on participant-reported clinical history from a screening survey and a study questionnaire. ImmuneRACE Cohort 3 recovered participants were defined by two consecutive negative NP/OP PCR tests, healthcare professional clearance, or symptom resolution. Each participant in the prospective study had whole blood, serum and a nasopharyngeal or oropharyngeal swab collected by mobile phlebotomists. Prospective study participants could optionally give additional blood draws and questionnaires over a roughly two-month period. Blood samples from the prospective study were shipped frozen or at room temperature prior to DNA extraction. The immunoSEQ Assay, a bias-controlled multiplex PCR, was used to amplify TCRbeta CDR3 regions from genomic DNA. The paper's processing steps were these. The number of nucleated cells in each sample was estimated by amplification of reference gene primers within the assay. To quantify the absolute abundance of each unique TCRbeta CDR3 rearrangement, sequence reads were collapsed and filtered. Productive Simpson clonality was computed per sample as the square root of Simpson's diversity index over productive rearrangements. TCRdb mirrors the immuneACCESS table, restricted to in-frame sequences. Some clones are absent from its copies; in checked studies, under half trace to an unresolved V gene, and the reason for the others is unknown. Clonal size and the V and J genes are those of that table, whereas D and trimming came from the DNA. This sample is represented by a few hundred thousand clones; about nine tenths of them were singletons. The ten biggest clones cover approximately 1.6% of the sample.

The CDR3 holds 17 amino acids from the cysteine to the phenylalanine. Kept here is only the CDR3 DNA, which spans 51 bases and is read in frame from base 1. CDR1 and CDR2 are drawn from the germline V gene: SGDLS, YYNGEE. V is cut back by 4 bases and J by 0 bases, with 3 bases in the junction unmatched. The material sequenced was PBMCs or T cells enriched from blood (not recorded which). Recombination connected TRBV9 to TRBJ2-1, with 14 bases matching TRBD2. This receptor was taken from a man aged 40-49 years who had recovered from COVID-19. The sequence in DNA is TGTGCCAGCAGCTTCGGGACTAGCGGGAGCTCCTACAATGAGCAGTTCTTC. Translation gives CASSFGTSGSSYNEQFF.